This TCR beta chain was recovered during a study of blood T cell repertoires in COVID-19. Study summary: There were acute and convalescent COVID-19 samples, and they came from the United States, Italy and Spain. PBMCs, B-cell-depleted T cells, or T cells were the source of the cDNA or gDNA that made up the material.

Losses at the gene ends were 6 bases for V and 11 bases for J; bases not matched to a gene: 12. Germline V lookup: CDR1 LGHDT, CDR2 YNNKEL (reference sequence). This CDR3 is 15 amino acids long. Authors' analysis steps: How many nucleated cells were present was estimated from reference gene primer amplification. Clones were read by immunoSEQ multiplex PCR, and TCRdb kept only the in-frame ones, dropping some. That table gives V, J and clone size, and the DNA gave D and trimming. The sample lists a few hundred thousand clones, 75% to 85% seen once, with over 10% in the top ten. Sequenced sample: peripheral blood. The chain employs TRBV3-1 (or the pseudogene TRBV3-2) and TRBJ1-6, with TRBD1 matching over 8 bases. This clonotype was obtained from a human donor in a cohort sampled during active COVID-19. CDR3 sequence (DNA): TGTGCCAGCAGTTCCGGAGACAGGGGAGGGGCACCCCTCCACTTT. As protein: CASSSGDRGGAPLHF.